This T cell receptor beta chain was identified in a study of T cell repertoires in cytomegalovirus infection. TCRdb used MiXCR to reprocess the reads, holding one entry per CDR3 protein. The sample records nearly 450,000 distinct CDR3 sequences, about 33% being singletons. With respect to this clonotype: The antigen is not known. One end of the junction fails to match germline, which may point to a read error.

The CDR3 length is 15 residues. CDR1 is SGHAT, CDR2 FQNNGV, per germline. Study observations and caveats: What dominated the ex vivo response were HLA-C-restricted CMV-specific TCR beta clonotypes.

The specimen was PBMCs. The TCR comes from a human donor in good health (CMV status not recorded). Some clones in this sample may be carry-over from other donors' samples. The gene calls are TRBV11-2 and TRBJ2-2, with a weak D call TRBD2 (5 bases). In nucleotides, the CDR3 is TGTGACAGCAGCCCAGACTATCTAGGCACCGGGGATCTGTTTTTT. It specifies CDSSPDYLGTGDLFF.